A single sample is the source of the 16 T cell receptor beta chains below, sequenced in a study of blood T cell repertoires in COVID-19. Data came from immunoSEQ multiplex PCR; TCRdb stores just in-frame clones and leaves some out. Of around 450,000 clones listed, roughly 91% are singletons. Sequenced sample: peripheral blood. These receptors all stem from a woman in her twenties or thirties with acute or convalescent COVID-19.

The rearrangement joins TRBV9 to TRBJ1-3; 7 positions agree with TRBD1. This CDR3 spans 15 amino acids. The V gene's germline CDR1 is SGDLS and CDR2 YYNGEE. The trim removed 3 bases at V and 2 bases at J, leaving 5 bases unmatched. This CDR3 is CASSAHDRAGNTIYF. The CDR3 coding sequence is TGTGCCAGCAGCGCCCATGACAGGGCTGGAAACACCATATATTTT. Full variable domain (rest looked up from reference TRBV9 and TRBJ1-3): DSGVTQTPKHLITATGQRVTLRCSPRSGDLSVYWYQQSLDQGLQFLIQYYNGEERAKGNILERFSAQQFPDLHSELNLSSLELGDSALYFCASSAHDRAGNTIYFGEGSWLTVV.

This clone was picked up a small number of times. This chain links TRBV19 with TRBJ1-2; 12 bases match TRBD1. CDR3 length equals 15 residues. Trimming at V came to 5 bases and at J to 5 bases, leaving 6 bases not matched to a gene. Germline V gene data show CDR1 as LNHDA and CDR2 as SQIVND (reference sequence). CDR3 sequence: CASSGTGGGRYGYTF. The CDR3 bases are TGTGCCAGTAGTGGGACAGGGGGCGGCCGGTATGGCTACACCTTC. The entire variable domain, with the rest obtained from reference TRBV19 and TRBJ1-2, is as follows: DGGITQSPKYLFRKEGQNVTLSCEQNLNHDAMYWYRQDPGQGLRLIYYSQIVNDFQKGDIAEGYSVSREKKESFPLTVTSAQKNPTAFYLCASSGTGGGRYGYTFGSGTRLTVV.

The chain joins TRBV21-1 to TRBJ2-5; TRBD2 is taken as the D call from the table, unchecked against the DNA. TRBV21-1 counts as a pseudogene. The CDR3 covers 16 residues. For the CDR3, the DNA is TGTGCCAGCAGCAACCAGCGGGGGGGCCTCCACGAGACCCAGTACTTC. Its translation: CASSNQRGGLHETQYF.

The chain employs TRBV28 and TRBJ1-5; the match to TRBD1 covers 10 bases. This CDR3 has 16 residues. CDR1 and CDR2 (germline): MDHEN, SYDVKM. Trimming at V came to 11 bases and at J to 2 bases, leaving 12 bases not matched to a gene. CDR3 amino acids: CAVRDRGFMGNQPQHF. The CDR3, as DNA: TGTGCCGTCCGGGACAGGGGTTTTATGGGCAATCAGCCCCAGCATTTT.

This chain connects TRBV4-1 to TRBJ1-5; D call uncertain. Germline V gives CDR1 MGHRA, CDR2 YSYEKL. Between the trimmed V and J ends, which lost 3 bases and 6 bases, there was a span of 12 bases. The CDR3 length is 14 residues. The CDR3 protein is CASSQGHTGQPQHF. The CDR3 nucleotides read TGCGCCAGCAGCCAGGGCCATACTGGTCAGCCCCAGCATTTT.

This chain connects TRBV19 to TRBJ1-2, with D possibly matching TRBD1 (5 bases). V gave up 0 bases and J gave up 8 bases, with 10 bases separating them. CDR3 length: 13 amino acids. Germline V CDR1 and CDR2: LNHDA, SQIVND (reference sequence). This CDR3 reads CASSIDRDLGYTF. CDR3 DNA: TGTGCCAGTAGTATAGACAGGGATCTCGGCTACACCTTC.

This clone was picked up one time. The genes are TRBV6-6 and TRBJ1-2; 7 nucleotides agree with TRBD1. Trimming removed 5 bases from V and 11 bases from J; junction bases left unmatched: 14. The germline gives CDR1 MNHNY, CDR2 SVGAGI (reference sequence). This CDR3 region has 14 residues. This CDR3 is CASSGVGTATTYTF. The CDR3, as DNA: TGTGCCAGCAGTGGAGTCGGGACAGCAACCACATACACCTTC.

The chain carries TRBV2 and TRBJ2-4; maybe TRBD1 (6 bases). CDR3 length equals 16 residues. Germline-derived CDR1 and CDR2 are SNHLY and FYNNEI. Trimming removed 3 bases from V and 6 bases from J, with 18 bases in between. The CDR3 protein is CASSDPQDRVLNIQYF. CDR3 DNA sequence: TGTGCCAGCAGTGATCCGCAGGACAGAGTGTTAAACATTCAGTACTTC.

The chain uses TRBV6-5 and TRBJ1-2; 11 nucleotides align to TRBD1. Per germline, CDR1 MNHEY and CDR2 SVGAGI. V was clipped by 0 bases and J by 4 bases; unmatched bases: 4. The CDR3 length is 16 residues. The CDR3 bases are TGTGCCAGCAGTTACTCGGGACAGGGGGGAGTCTATGGCTACACCTTC. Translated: CASSYSGQGGVYGYTF.

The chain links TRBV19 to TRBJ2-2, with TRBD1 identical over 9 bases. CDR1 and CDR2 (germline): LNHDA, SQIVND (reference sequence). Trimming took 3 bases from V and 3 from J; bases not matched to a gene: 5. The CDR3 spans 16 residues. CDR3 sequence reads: CASSMRTGGYTGELFF. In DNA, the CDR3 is TGTGCCAGTAGTATGAGAACAGGGGGCTACACCGGGGAGCTGTTTTTT.

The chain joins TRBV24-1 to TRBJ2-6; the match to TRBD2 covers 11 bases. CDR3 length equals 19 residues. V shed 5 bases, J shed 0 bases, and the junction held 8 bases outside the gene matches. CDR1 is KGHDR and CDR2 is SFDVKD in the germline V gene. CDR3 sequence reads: CATSATSGVVGSGANVLTF. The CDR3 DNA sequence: TGTGCCACCAGTGCGACTAGCGGGGTGGTGGGCTCTGGGGCCAACGTCCTGACTTTC.

The CDR3 DNA reads as TGCGCCAGCAGCGGGACTAGCGGGGGACCGAACACCGGGGAGCTGTTTTTT. This translates into CASSGTSGGPNTGELFF. This chain connects TRBV5-1 to TRBJ2-2, with 14 bases identical to TRBD2. Germline lookup yields CDR1 SGHRS and CDR2 YFSETQ. J gave up 0 bases and V 4 bases, and 2 bases lay outside the gene matches. The CDR3 consists of 17 residues.

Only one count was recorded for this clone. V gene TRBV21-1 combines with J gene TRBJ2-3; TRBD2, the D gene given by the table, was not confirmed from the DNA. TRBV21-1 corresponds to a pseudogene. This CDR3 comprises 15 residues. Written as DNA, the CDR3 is TGTGCCAGCAGCAAAAGTCGGGGTTCCACAGATACGCAGTATTTT. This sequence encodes CASSKSRGSTDTQYF.

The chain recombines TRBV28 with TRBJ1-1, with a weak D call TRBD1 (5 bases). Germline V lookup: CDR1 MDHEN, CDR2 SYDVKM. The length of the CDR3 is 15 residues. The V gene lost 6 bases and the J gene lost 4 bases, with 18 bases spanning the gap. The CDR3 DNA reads TGTGCCAGCAGAACGACCCATGGGGGAGGCACTGAAGCTTTCTTT. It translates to CASRTTHGGGTEAFF.

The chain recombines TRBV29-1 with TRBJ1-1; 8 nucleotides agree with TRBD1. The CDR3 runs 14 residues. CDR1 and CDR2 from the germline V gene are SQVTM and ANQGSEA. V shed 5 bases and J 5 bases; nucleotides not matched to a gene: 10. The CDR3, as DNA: TGCAGCGTTACTATCAGGGGGCGTAGAACTGAAGCTTTCTTT. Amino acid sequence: CSVTIRGRRTEAFF.

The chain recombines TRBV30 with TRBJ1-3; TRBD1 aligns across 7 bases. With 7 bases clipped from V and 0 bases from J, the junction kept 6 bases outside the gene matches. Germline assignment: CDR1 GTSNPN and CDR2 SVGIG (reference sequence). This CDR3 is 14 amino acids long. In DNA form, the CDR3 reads TGTGCCTCCCGGACAGGCGGCTCTGGAAACACCATATATTTT. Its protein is CASRTGGSGNTIYF.